These 3 T cell receptor beta chains were all obtained from the same sample, sequenced in a study of T cell changes during pregnancy in multiple sclerosis. The method was immunoSEQ multiplex PCR; TCRdb's version includes in-frame clones alone and lacks a portion of them. The table shows roughly 84,000 clones, with roughly 93% occurring only once. Here the sequenced sample was peripheral blood, taken in the third trimester of pregnancy. Receptors originate from a female donor in good health, enrolled as a control in a pregnancy study.

J is TRBJ2-1 and V is TRBV19; 9 bases fit TRBD2. With 10 bases clipped from V and 3 bases from J, the junction kept 7 bases outside the gene matches. This CDR3 has 14 amino acids. From germline, CDR1 is LNHDA and CDR2 SQIVND (reference sequence). The CDR3 coding sequence is TGTGCCACCAGTCTAGCGGGAATCTACAATGAGCAGTTCTTC. Amino acid sequence: CATSLAGIYNEQFF.

This chain links TRBV19 with TRBJ2-7; D is possibly TRBD1 (6 bases). The V end lost 5 bases, the J end lost 0 bases, and 11 bases lay between the germline ends. The CDR3 covers 14 residues. The germline CDR1 and CDR2 sequences are LNHDA and SQIVND (reference sequence). The CDR3 nucleotides are TGTGCCAGTAGTCGACAGGCAATCTCCTACGAGCAGTACTTC. Protein sequence: CASSRQAISYEQYF.

The chain recombines TRBV28 with TRBJ1-3, with D perhaps TRBD1 (6 bases). The CDR3 has 15 amino acids. Germline V gene data show CDR1 as MDHEN and CDR2 as SYDVKM. Trimming shortened V by 4 bases and J by 2 bases, and 12 bases separated the two germline ends. CDR3 nucleotide sequence: TGTGCCAGCAGTTCGGACAGTGGTACTGGAAACACCATATATTTT. Translating it yields CASSSDSGTGNTIYF.